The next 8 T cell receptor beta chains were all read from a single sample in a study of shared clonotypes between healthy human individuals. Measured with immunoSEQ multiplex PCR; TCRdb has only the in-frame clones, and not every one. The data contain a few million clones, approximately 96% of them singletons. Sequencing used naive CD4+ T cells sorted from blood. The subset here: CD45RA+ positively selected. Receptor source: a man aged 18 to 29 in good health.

The CDR3 is CASSLVGLADTGELFF. CDR3 sequence (DNA): TGTGCCAGCAGCTTAGTAGGACTAGCGGACACCGGGGAGCTGTTTTTT. V gene TRBV7-2 combines with J gene TRBJ2-2, with 10 positions matching TRBD2. V shed 1 base, J shed 3 bases, and the junction held 2 bases outside the gene matches. In germline, CDR1 is SGHTA, CDR2 FQGNSA. CDR3 size: 16 residues.

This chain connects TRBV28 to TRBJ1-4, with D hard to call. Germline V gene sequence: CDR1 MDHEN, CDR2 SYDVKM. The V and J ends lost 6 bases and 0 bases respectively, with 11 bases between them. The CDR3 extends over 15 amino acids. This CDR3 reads CASSTGSATNEKLFF. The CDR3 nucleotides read TGTGCCAGCAGCACCGGGAGTGCAACTAATGAAAAACTGTTTTTT.

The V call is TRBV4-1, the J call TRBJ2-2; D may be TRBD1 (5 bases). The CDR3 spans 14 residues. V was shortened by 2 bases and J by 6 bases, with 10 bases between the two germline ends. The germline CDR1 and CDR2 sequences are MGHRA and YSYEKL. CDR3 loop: CASSQPGLSGELFF. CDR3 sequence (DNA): TGCGCCAGCAGCCAACCAGGGTTATCCGGGGAGCTGTTTTTT.

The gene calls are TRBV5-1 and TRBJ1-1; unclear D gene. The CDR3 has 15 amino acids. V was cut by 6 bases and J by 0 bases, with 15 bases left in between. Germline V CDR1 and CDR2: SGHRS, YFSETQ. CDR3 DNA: TGCGCCAGCACCGAAACCGCCGGGGTGAACACTGAAGCTTTCTTT. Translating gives CASTETAGVNTEAFF.

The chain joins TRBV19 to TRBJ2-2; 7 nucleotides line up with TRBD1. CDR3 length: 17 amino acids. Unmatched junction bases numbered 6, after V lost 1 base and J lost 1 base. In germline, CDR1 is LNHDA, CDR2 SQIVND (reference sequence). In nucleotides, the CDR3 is TGTGCCAGTAGTATAGGGGGACAGACATGGAACACCGGGGAGCTGTTTTTT. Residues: CASSIGGQTWNTGELFF.

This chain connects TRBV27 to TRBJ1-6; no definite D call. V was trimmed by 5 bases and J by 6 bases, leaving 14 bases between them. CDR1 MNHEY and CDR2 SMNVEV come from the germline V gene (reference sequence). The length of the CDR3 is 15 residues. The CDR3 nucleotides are TGTGCCAGCAGTCAAACCCAAGGCCCTAATTCACCCCTCCACTTT. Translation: CASSQTQGPNSPLHF.

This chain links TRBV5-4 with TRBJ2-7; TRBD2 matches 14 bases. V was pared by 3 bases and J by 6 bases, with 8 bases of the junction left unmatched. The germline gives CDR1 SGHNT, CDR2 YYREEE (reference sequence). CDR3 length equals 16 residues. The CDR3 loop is CASSWGTSGRSVEQYF. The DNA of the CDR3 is TGTGCCAGCAGCTGGGGGACTAGCGGGAGATCGGTCGAGCAGTACTTC. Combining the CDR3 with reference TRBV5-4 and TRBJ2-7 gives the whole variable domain ETGVTQSPTHLIKTRGQQVTLRCSSQSGHNTVSWYQQALGQGPQFIFQYYREEENGRGNFPPRFSGLQFPNYSSELNVNALELDDSALYLCASSWGTSGRSVEQYFGPGTRLTVT.

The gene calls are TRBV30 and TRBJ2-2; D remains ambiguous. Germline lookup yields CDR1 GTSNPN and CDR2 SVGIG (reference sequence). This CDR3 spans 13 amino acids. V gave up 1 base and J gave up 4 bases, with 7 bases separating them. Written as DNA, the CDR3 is TGTGCCTGGAGTGGAGATCTCACCGGGGAGCTGTTTTTT. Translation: CAWSGDLTGELFF. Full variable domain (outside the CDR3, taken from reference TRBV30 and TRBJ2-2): SQTIHQWPATLVQPVGSPLSLECTVEGTSNPNLYWYRQAAGRGLQLLFYSVGIGQISSEVPQNLSASRPQDRQFILSSKKLLLSDSGFYLCAWSGDLTGELFFGEGSRLTVL.